The rows below give T cell receptor beta chains drawn from one sample of a study of T cell repertoires in cytomegalovirus infection. From the reads, TCRdb called clonotypes with MiXCR, one entry per CDR3 protein. The sample includes 27,000 or so distinct CDR3 sequences, under 20% of them seen just once. Their antigens are not known. Sequenced here: CD8+ T cells from cultured PBMCs, sampled from culture after CMV antigen stimulation. These receptors all come from a human donor in good health (CMV status not recorded). Some clones in this sample may be carry-over from other donors' samples. The CDR3 runs from the conserved cysteine through the conserved F or W. The D gene is left open where the match is weak. Where a row states a size, it is once, few, many or the class of an expanded clone; other rows omit it.

j_gene | abundance | v_gene | d_gene | CDR3aa | CDR3nt
TRBJ2-5 | NA | TRBV27 | NA | CASIQETQYF | TGTGCCAGCATCCAAGAGACCCAGTACTTC
TRBJ1-6 | NA | TRBV7-2 | NA | CASSVYLRDKNSPLHF | TGTGCCAGCAGCGTCTATCTTAGGGACAAGAATTCACCCCTCCACTTT
TRBJ1-1 | few | TRBV5-1 | NA | CASSLRGSEAFF | TGCGCCAGCAGCTTGAGAGGATCTGAAGCTTTCTTT
TRBJ1-1 | few | TRBV9 | NA | CASGLTSNTEAFF | TGTGCCAGCGGACTTACGTCGAACACTGAAGCTTTCTTT
TRBJ1-5 | few | TRBV12-3/TRBV12-4 | TRBD1 | CASTTEGAIGNQPQHF | TGTGCCAGCACAACGGAGGGGGCAATAGGCAATCAGCCCCAGCATTTT
TRBJ2-7 | few | TRBV11-2 | NA | CASSGSYEQYF | TGTGCCAGCAGCGGCTCCTACGAGCAGTACTTC
TRBJ1-1 | NA | TRBV27 | NA | CASSSYFMAEAFF | TGTGCCAGCAGTTCCTATTTTATGGCTGAAGCTTTCTTT
TRBJ2-5 | NA | TRBV10-2 | NA | CATSSDLPRETQYF | TGCGCCACCTCTTCCGACTTACCGAGAGAGACCCAGTACTTC
TRBJ2-1 | NA | TRBV12-3/TRBV12-4 | TRBD2 | CASSQAGAYNEQFF | TGTGCCAGCAGCCAAGCGGGGGCCTACAATGAGCAGTTCTTC
TRBJ2-3 | NA | TRBV7-2 | NA | CASSFGWDTQYF | TGTGCCAGCAGCTTCGGCTGGGATACGCAGTATTTT
TRBJ2-7 | few | TRBV7-7 | NA | CASSLGLGAYEQYF | TGTGCCAGCAGCTTAGGACTCGGTGCCTACGAGCAGTACTTC
TRBJ1-4 | many | TRBV20-1 | NA | CSAFGGSLNEKLFF | TGCAGTGCCTTTGGGGGCTCCCTGAATGAAAAACTGTTTTTT
TRBJ2-7 | NA | TRBV12-3/TRBV12-4 | NA | CASSQTHLPRYEQYF | TGTGCCAGCAGCCAGACCCACCTGCCCCGCTACGAGCAGTACTTC
TRBJ2-6 | many | TRBV6-1 | NA | CASRIFTFRSGANVLTF | TGTGCCAGCAGGATCTTTACTTTCCGCTCTGGGGCCAACGTCCTGACTTTC
TRBJ2-1 | NA | TRBV7-2 | TRBD2 | CASSFRGGSYNEQFF | TGTGCCAGCAGCTTTCGCGGGGGCTCCTACAATGAGCAGTTCTTC
TRBJ1-2 | NA | TRBV6-1 | NA | CASSEQRLSYGYTF | TGTGCCAGCAGTGAACAGAGACTCAGCTATGGCTACACCTTC
TRBJ2-3 | many | TRBV28 | NA | CASSLGWADTQYF | TGTGCCAGCAGTTTGGGCTGGGCAGATACGCAGTATTTT
TRBJ2-1 | many | TRBV7-8 | TRBD2 | CASSLTSGGGYEQFF | TGTGCCAGCAGCTTGACTAGCGGGGGGGGCTATGAGCAGTTCTTC
TRBJ2-7 | few | TRBV4-3 | TRBD1 | CASSQMGQPPRQQYF | TGCGCCAGCAGCCAAATGGGACAGCCCCCCCGACAGCAGTACTTC
TRBJ1-6 | few | TRBV5-4 | TRBD1 | CAAGQGYSPLHF | TGTGCCGCCGGACAGGGGTATTCACCCCTCCACTTT
TRBJ2-7 | few | TRBV7-2 | TRBD1 | CASSLSSGTGGNEQYF | TGTGCCAGCAGCTTATCGTCCGGGACAGGGGGCAACGAGCAGTACTTC
TRBJ1-2 | NA | TRBV7-9 | TRBD1 | CASSLLRDSVNYGYTF | TGTGCCAGCAGCCTATTACGGGACAGCGTAAACTATGGCTACACCTTC
TRBJ2-3 | few | TRBV7-9 | TRBD2 | CASSLWGTSGTTKSTDTQYF | TGTGCCAGCAGCTTATGGGGGACTAGCGGAACCACCAAAAGCACAGATACGCAGTATTTT
TRBJ2-1 | NA | TRBV19 | NA | CASSIGPSPYNEQFF | TGTGCCAGTAGTATAGGTCCGAGCCCCTACAATGAGCAGTTCTTC
TRBJ1-1 | many | TRBV4-1 | NA | CASSQTVMNTEAFF | TGCGCCAGCAGCCAAACTGTCATGAACACTGAAGCTTTCTTT
TRBJ1-1 | NA | TRBV6-5 | NA | CASILHRAMNTEAFF | TGTGCCAGCATATTACACAGGGCCATGAACACTGAAGCTTTCTTT
TRBJ1-4 | few | TRBV4-1 | NA | CASSHLALGFTEKLFF | TGCGCCAGCAGCCACCTGGCGTTGGGCTTTACTGAAAAACTGTTTTTT
TRBJ1-1 | NA | TRBV7-8 | NA | CASSSPQGRRTEAFF | TGTGCCAGCAGCTCCCCACAGGGTCGGAGGACTGAAGCTTTCTTT
TRBJ2-1 | NA | TRBV6-2/TRBV6-3 | TRBD2 | CASSYPGGSYNEQFF | TGTGCCAGCAGTTACCCCGGGGGGTCCTACAATGAGCAGTTCTTC
TRBJ2-3 | many | TRBV2 | NA | CASSEGGRTDTQYF | TGTGCCAGCAGTGAAGGTGGGCGCACAGATACGCAGTATTTT
TRBJ1-4 | few | TRBV27 | TRBD1 | CASTSRGQGVLKGEKLFF | TGTGCCAGCACCTCTCGGGGACAGGGGGTGCTTAAGGGTGAAAAACTGTTTTTT
TRBJ2-7 | NA | TRBV7-6 | NA | CASSLEAGLAYEQYF | TGTGCCAGCAGCTTAGAGGCGGGATTAGCGTACGAGCAGTACTTC
TRBJ2-7 | few | TRBV7-6 | TRBD1 | CASSTGTGADYEQYF | TGTGCCAGCAGCACCGGGACAGGGGCTGACTACGAGCAGTACTTC
TRBJ2-7 | few | TRBV6-1 | NA | CASSEWALSYEQYF | TGTGCCAGCAGTGAGTGGGCCCTCTCCTACGAGCAGTACTTC
TRBJ2-3 | NA | TRBV7-8 | NA | CASSHEGWEERPLTDTQYF | TGTGCCAGCAGCCACGAAGGTTGGGAGGAGCGGCCCCTCACAGATACGCAGTATTTT
TRBJ2-4 | few | TRBV27 | NA | CASSPTSWGNIQYF | TGTGCCAGCAGTCCAACCTCATGGGGGAACATTCAGTACTTC
TRBJ2-5 | many | TRBV7-3 | TRBD2 | CASSLEAGAQETQYF | TGTGCCAGCAGCTTAGAAGCGGGGGCCCAAGAGACCCAGTACTTC
TRBJ2-1 | few | TRBV11-3 | TRBD2 | CASSFPTSGVSYNEQFF | TGTGCCAGCAGCTTCCCGACTAGCGGGGTGTCCTACAATGAGCAGTTCTTC
TRBJ2-7 | NA | TRBV6-8 | NA | CASSYSSRPVSYEQYF | TGTGCCAGCAGTTACTCTAGTAGACCAGTATCCTACGAGCAGTACTTC
TRBJ2-1 | NA | TRBV7-9 | NA | CASSSRDSEGEQFF | TGTGCCAGCAGTTCCCGGGATAGCGAAGGTGAGCAGTTCTTC
TRBJ2-1 | few | TRBV4-3 | TRBD1 | CASSQLTGDRYNEQFF | TGCGCCAGCAGCCAATTGACAGGGGATAGGTACAATGAGCAGTTCTTC
TRBJ1-4 | few | TRBV6-6 | NA | CASSYRATNEKLFF | TGTGCCAGCAGTTACAGAGCAACTAATGAAAAACTGTTTTTT
TRBJ2-7 | few | TRBV5-6 | TRBD2 | CASSSWTSARGYEQYF | TGTGCCAGCAGCTCCTGGACTAGCGCGAGGGGGTACGAGCAGTACTTC
TRBJ2-7 | NA | TRBV6-5 | NA | CASSHGQSGPSSYEQYF | TGTGCCAGCAGTCACGGACAGTCGGGGCCCAGCTCCTACGAGCAGTACTTC
TRBJ2-7 | few | TRBV7-6 | NA | CASSVGSRSSYEQYF | TGTGCCAGCAGCGTCGGGAGCCGAAGCTCCTACGAGCAGTACTTC
TRBJ1-5 | NA | TRBV4-1 | NA | CASSQDRSLGQPQHF | TGCGCCAGCAGCCAAGATCGGTCCCTTGGGCAGCCCCAGCATTTT
TRBJ1-1 | few | TRBV6-2/TRBV6-3 | NA | CASSYFYSPETGGVTEAFF | TGTGCCAGCAGTTACTTCTATAGTCCCGAAACGGGCGGAGTCACTGAAGCTTTCTTT
TRBJ2-7 | NA | TRBV7-3 | TRBD1 | CASSPKTGYEQYF | TGTGCCAGCAGCCCCAAGACAGGGTACGAGCAGTACTTC
TRBJ2-7 | NA | TRBV2 | NA | CASSAPFDYEQYF | TGTGCCAGCAGCGCCCCCTTCGACTACGAGCAGTACTTC
TRBJ2-2 | few | TRBV5-6 | TRBD1 | CASSLATGWRTGELFF | TGTGCCAGCAGCTTGGCGACAGGGTGGCGAACCGGGGAGCTGTTTTTT
TRBJ1-4 | NA | TRBV7-9 | NA | CASSSIGREEKLFF | TGTGCCAGCAGCTCGATCGGGCGAGAGGAAAAACTGTTTTTT
TRBJ2-3 | few | TRBV6-5 | TRBD2 | CASSERGGTDTQYF | TGTGCCAGCAGTGAGCGGGGGGGGACAGATACGCAGTATTTT
TRBJ1-1 | NA | TRBV7-2 | NA | CASSLLREAFF | TGTGCCAGCAGCTTATTGCGTGAAGCTTTCTTT
TRBJ2-7 | NA | TRBV3-1 | TRBD2 | CASSQGTSGRYEQYF | TGTGCCAGCAGCCAAGGAACTAGCGGGAGATACGAGCAGTACTTC
TRBJ2-1 | few | TRBV7-9 | TRBD1 | CASSFEDRGYYEQFF | TGTGCCAGCAGCTTCGAGGACAGGGGGTATTATGAGCAGTTCTTC
TRBJ2-7 | NA | TRBV11-2 | NA | CASGIAGEQYF | TGTGCCAGCGGAATAGCCGGCGAGCAGTACTTC
TRBJ1-4 | NA | TRBV7-3 | NA | CASSSGVCEKLFF | TGTGCCAGCAGCTCGGGGGTTTGTGAAAAACTGTTTTTT